Following are 10 T cell receptor beta chains from one sample sequenced in a study of graft-versus-host responses after intestinal transplantation. Method: immunoSEQ multiplex PCR; TCRdb's copy keeps in-frame clones and lacks some. The sample has around 99,000 clones, roughly 91% seen once; the top ten hold more than 1.5%. No antigen has been identified for these receptors. Sequenced here: unstimulated CD8+ T cells sorted from spleen or lymph node cells, sampled before intestinal transplant. These receptors came from a human donor who received an intestinal transplant.

The chain uses TRBV7-2 and TRBJ2-5; 9 bases are a match to TRBD2. The CDR3 consists of 17 residues. V shed 0 bases and J 2 bases; nucleotides not matched to a gene: 7. CDR1 SGHTA and CDR2 FQGNSA come from the germline V gene. The CDR3 DNA sequence: TGTGCCAGCAGCTTAGCTCATATAGCGGGGGTACAAGAGACCCAGTACTTC. Translated: CASSLAHIAGVQETQYF.

V is TRBV6-1 and J is TRBJ2-1, with D tentatively TRBD1 (5 bases). Deletions cut 1 base from V and 9 bases from J, with 13 bases between. CDR3 length: 14 amino acids. Germline values: CDR1 MNHNS, CDR2 SASEGT. In nucleotides, the CDR3 is TGTGCCAGCAGTGAAGTTGTAGGGGCCGTTGAGCAGTTCTTC. Amino acid sequence: CASSEVVGAVEQFF.

The J gene is TRBJ2-3, the V gene TRBV4-1; 7 nucleotides agree with TRBD2. The CDR3 runs 15 residues. Per the germline V gene, CDR1 is MGHRA and CDR2 is YSYEKL. After removal of 4 bases from V and 4 bases from J, the junction contained 8 bases not matched to a gene. In DNA form, the CDR3 reads TGCGCCAGCAGCCCCTCCGGGACTACCCCAGATACGCAGTATTTT. Its protein product is CASSPSGTTPDTQYF.

The genes are TRBV7-9 and TRBJ2-7; TRBD1 is a possible D gene (6 bases). Germline V gives CDR1 SEHNR, CDR2 FQNEAQ (reference sequence). The CDR3 covers 13 residues. Trimming left V 5 bases short and J 3 bases short, with 11 bases between. CDR3 bases: TGTGCCAGCAGCGGACGGACAGACTACGAGCAGTACTTC. Translating it yields CASSGRTDYEQYF.

The rearrangement uses TRBV19 and TRBJ2-7; TRBD1 agrees at 9 bases. The J segment lost 1 base and the V segment lost 4 bases, leaving 5 bases of the junction unmatched. The CDR3 is 15 amino acids. Germline lookup yields CDR1 LNHDA and CDR2 SQIVND (reference sequence). CDR3 bases: TGTGCCAGTAGTACCTCCGGGACAGGGTCCTACGAGCAGTACTTC. Translation gives CASSTSGTGSYEQYF.

This chain links TRBV11-2 with TRBJ2-7, with D hard to call. There are 14 residues in the CDR3. V was clipped by 5 bases and J by 0 bases, with 11 bases between them. Germline values: CDR1 SGHAT, CDR2 FQNNGV. The CDR3 sequence: CASSLVRASYEQYF. CDR3 in DNA: TGTGCCAGCAGCCTCGTCCGAGCCTCCTACGAGCAGTACTTC. Drawing the rest from reference TRBV11-2 and TRBJ2-7, the complete variable domain is EAGVAQSPRYKIIEKRQSVAFWCNPISGHATLYWYQQILGQGPKLLIQFQNNGVVDDSQLPKDRFSAERLKGVDSTLKIQPAKLEDSAVYLCASSLVRASYEQYFGPGTRLTVT.

The chain recombines TRBV2 with TRBJ2-3, with 12 bases that match TRBD2. Germline V gives CDR1 SNHLY, CDR2 FYNNEI. The CDR3 sequence is 15 residues long. Trimming took 4 bases from V and 1 from J; bases not matched to a gene: 0. CDR3 region: CASSGLAGGTDTQYF. CDR3 bases: TGTGCCAGCAGTGGACTAGCGGGGGGCACAGATACGCAGTATTTT.

The V and J genes are TRBV2 and TRBJ1-5; TRBD1 agrees at 8 bases. The CDR3 loop spans 14 amino acids. J lost 5 bases, V lost 6 bases, and 6 bases had no gene match. Per the germline V gene, CDR1 is SNHLY and CDR2 is FYNNEI. As DNA, the CDR3 is TGTGCCAGCAGCGCGGACAGGGTAGATCAGCCCCAGCATTTT. The encoded protein is CASSADRVDQPQHF. Filled out from reference TRBV2 and TRBJ1-5, the complete variable domain reads EPEVTQTPSHQVTQMGQEVILRCVPISNHLYFYWYRQILGQKVEFLVSFYNNEISEKSEIFDDQFSVERPDGSNFTLKIRSTKLEDSAMYFCASSADRVDQPQHFGDGTRLSIL.

The rearrangement uses TRBV7-8 and TRBJ1-1; D is uncertain. Trimming took 4 bases from V and 4 from J, leaving 19 bases between them. This CDR3 is built from 16 residues. Per germline, CDR1 SGHVS and CDR2 FQNEAQ. The CDR3 DNA follows: TGTGCCAGCAGCTCGGGGAGGACCGGTTTGGGCACTGAAGCTTTCTTT. This translates into CASSSGRTGLGTEAFF.

The V call is TRBV4-1, the J call TRBJ2-6; 8 nucleotides line up with TRBD1. V was clipped by 8 bases and J by 4 bases; unmatched bases: 4. The germline V gene encodes CDR1 MGHRA and CDR2 YSYEKL. This CDR3 contains 14 residues. The CDR3 nucleotides are TGCGCCAGCCAGGACAGGGCCGGGGCCAACGTCCTGACTTTC. It specifies CASQDRAGANVLTF.